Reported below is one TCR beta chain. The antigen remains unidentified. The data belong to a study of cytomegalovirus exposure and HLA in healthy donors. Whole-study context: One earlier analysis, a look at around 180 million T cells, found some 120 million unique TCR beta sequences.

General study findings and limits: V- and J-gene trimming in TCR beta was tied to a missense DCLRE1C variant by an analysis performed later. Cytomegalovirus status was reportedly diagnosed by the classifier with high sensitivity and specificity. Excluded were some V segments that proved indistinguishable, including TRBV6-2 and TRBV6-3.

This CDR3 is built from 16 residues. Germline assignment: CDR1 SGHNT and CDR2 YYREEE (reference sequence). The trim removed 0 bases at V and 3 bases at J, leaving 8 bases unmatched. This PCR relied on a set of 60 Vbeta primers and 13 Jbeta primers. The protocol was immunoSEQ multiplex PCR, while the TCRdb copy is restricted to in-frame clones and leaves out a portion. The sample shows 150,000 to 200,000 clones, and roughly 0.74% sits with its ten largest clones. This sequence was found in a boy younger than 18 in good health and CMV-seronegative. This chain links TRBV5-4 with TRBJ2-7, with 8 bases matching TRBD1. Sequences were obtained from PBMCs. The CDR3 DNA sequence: TGTGCCAGCAGCTTGGCCAAAGGACAGGGACGCTACGAGCAGTACTTC. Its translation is CASSLAKGQGRYEQYF.